This TCR beta chain was sequenced in a study of blood T cell repertoires in COVID-19. In terms of age and location, participants ranged from roughly 18 to 90 years and lived in 24 US areas. Each exposed participant met a COVID-19 case in the 2 weeks preceding study entry. Study processing details: Estimated nucleated cell counts came from reference gene primer amplification. Here immunoSEQ multiplex PCR was the method, and the copy in TCRdb shows in-frame clones only, minus some. The DNA was the basis for D and trimming; V, J and clone size are from that table. The data show about 180,000 clones, approximately 80% seen once. In germline, CDR1 is LGHDT, CDR2 YNNKEL (reference sequence). The CDR3 is 16 residues long. V dropped 3 bases and J dropped 7 bases, with 22 bases sitting between them.

V is TRBV3-1 (or the pseudogene TRBV3-2) and J is TRBJ2-7, with D possibly matching TRBD1 (5 bases). The sample taken for sequencing was PBMCs or T cells enriched from blood (not recorded which). The sequence was collected from a man in his 60s who had been exposed to COVID-19. This CDR3 reads CASSQQGPTYELEQYF. In DNA, the CDR3 is TGTGCCAGCAGCCAGCAGGGCCCTACCTACGAGCTGGAGCAGTACTTC.